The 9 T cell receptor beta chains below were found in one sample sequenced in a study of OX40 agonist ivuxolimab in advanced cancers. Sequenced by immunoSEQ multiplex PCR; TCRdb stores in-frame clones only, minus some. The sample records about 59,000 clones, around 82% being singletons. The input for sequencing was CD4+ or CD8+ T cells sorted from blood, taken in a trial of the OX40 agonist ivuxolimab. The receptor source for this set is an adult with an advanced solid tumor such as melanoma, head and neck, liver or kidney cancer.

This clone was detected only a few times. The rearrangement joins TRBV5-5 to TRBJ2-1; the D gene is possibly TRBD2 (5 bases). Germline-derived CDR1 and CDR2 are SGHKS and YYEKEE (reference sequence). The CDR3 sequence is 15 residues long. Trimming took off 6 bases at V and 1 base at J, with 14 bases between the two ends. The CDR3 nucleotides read TGTGCCAGCACCCTCGACGGGGATTCCTACAATGAGCAGTTCTTC. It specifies CASTLDGDSYNEQFF.

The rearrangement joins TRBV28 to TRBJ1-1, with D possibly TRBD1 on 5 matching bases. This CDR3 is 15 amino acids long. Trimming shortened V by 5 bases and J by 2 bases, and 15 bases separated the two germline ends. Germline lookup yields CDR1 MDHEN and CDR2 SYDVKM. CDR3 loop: CASSPPGLLNTEAFF. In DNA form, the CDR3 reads TGTGCCAGCAGTCCGCCGGGACTCCTCAACACTGAAGCTTTCTTT. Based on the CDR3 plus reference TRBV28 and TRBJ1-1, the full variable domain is DVKVTQSSRYLVKRTGEKVFLECVQDMDHENMFWYRQDPGLGLRLIYFSYDVKMKEKGDIPEGYSVSREKKERFSLILESASTNQTSMYLCASSPPGLLNTEAFFGQGTRLTVV.

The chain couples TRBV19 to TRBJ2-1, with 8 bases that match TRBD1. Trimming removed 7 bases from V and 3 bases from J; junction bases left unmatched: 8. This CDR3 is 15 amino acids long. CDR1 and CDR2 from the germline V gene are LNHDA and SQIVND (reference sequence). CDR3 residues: CASTRQGIDYNEQFF. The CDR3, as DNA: TGTGCCAGTACCCGACAGGGGATTGACTACAATGAGCAGTTCTTC.

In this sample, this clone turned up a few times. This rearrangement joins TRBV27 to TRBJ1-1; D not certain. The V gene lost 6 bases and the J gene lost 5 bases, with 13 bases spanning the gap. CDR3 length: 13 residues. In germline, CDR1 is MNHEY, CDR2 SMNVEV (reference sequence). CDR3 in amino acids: CASRTLAGTEAFF. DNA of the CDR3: TGTGCCAGCAGGACCTTAGCTGGGACTGAAGCTTTCTTT.

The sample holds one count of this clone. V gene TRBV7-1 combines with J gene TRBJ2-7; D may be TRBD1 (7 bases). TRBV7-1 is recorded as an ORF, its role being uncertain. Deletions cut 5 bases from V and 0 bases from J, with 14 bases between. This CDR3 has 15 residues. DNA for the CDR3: TGTGCCAGCAGCCCCAGGGGGGAATCCTCCTACGAGCAGTACTTC. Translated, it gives CASSPRGESSYEQYF.

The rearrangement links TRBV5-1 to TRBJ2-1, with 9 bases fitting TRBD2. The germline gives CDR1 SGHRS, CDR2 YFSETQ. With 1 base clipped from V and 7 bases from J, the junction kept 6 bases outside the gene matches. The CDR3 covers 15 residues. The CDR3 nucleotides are TGCGCCAGCAGCTTGAGGATTAGCGGGGGAAATGAGCAGTTCTTC. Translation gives CASSLRISGGNEQFF.

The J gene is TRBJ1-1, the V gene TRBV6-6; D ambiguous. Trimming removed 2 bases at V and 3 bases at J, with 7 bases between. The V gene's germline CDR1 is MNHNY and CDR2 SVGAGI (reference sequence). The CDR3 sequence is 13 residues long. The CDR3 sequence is CASSYRRDTEAFF. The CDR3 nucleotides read TGTGCCAGCAGTTACAGGCGGGACACTGAAGCTTTCTTT.

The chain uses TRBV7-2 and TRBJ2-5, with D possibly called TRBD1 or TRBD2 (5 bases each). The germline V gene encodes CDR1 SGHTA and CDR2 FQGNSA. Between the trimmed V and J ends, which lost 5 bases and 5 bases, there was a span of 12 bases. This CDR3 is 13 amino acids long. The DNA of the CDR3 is TGTGCCAGCAGCCCCCGGGACGGGGAGACCCAGTACTTC. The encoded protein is CASSPRDGETQYF.

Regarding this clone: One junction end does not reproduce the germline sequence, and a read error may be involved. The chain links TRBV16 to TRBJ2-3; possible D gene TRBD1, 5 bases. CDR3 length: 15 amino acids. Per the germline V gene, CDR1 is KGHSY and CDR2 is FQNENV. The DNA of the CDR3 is TGTGCCAGCAGCAAATCGACAGCTAGCACAGATACGCAGTATTTT. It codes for CASSKSTASTDTQYF.